The 17 T cell receptor beta chains reported below all come from one sample, sequenced in a study of Ad26.COV2.S vaccination and SARS-CoV-2 variants. Method: immunoSEQ multiplex PCR; TCRdb's copy keeps in-frame clones and lacks some. Of a few hundred thousand clones detected, approximately 92% appear once; the ten largest clones hold under 2%. Documented treatment: roughly 20 received Ad26.COV2.S at low or high dose, single or two shots; roughly 5 received placebo; per-sample allocation not given. Repertoires come from day 63 after the first vaccine or placebo injection. The specimen was peripheral blood, collected in a trial of Ad26.COV2.S vaccine versus placebo. All receptors derive from a person aged 18-60 years who received the Ad26.COV2.S COVID-19 vaccine or a placebo.

The gene calls are TRBV21-1 and TRBJ1-2; no check of the table's D call, TRBD1, against the DNA was made. TRBV21-1 is designated a pseudogene. The CDR3 length is 16 residues. CDR3 amino acids: CASSKKGQGRISGYTF. The CDR3 coding sequence is TGTGCCAGCAGCAAGAAGGGACAGGGTAGGATCAGCGGCTACACCTTC.

CDR3 coding DNA: TGCGCCAGCAGCCTTGTAGGGTGGCTAGCGGGGGATAGCACAGATACGCAGTATTTT. Translating gives CASSLVGWLAGDSTDTQYF. J is TRBJ2-3 and V is TRBV4-3; 10 bases line up with TRBD2. Germline trimming cut 4 bases from V and 0 bases from J; bases unmatched to any gene: 13. There are 19 residues in the CDR3. Germline CDR1 reads LGHNA; CDR2 reads YSLEER.

The V and J genes are TRBV7-9 and TRBJ2-7, with D possibly called TRBD1 or TRBD2 (6 bases each). The CDR3 covers 14 residues. V was cut by 5 bases and J by 3 bases, with 14 bases left in between. Germline lookup yields CDR1 SEHNR and CDR2 FQNEAQ (reference sequence). CDR3 sequence: CASSGYRGLYEQYF. The CDR3 nucleotides are TGTGCCAGCAGCGGGTATCGGGGGCTCTACGAGCAGTACTTC.

The genes are TRBV5-1 and TRBJ2-7; D possibly corresponds to TRBD2 (5 bases). The CDR3 has 15 amino acids. The germline V gene has CDR1 SGHRS and CDR2 YFSETQ. V was shortened by 0 bases and J by 3 bases, with 13 bases between the two germline ends. The CDR3 loop is CASSLVPGVSYEQYF. The CDR3 region has the DNA TGCGCCAGCAGCTTGGTTCCCGGGGTCAGCTACGAGCAGTACTTC.

V gene TRBV28 combines with J gene TRBJ2-3, with D tentatively TRBD1 or TRBD2 (5 bases each). Trimming removed 2 bases at V and 0 bases at J, with 6 bases between. Germline V CDR1 and CDR2: MDHEN, SYDVKM. The CDR3 has 14 residues. CDR3 protein: CASSLRDSTDTQYF. The CDR3 DNA sequence: TGTGCCAGCAGTTTACGGGACAGCACAGATACGCAGTATTTT. Full variable domain (missing parts from reference TRBV28 and TRBJ2-3): DVKVTQSSRYLVKRTGEKVFLECVQDMDHENMFWYRQDPGLGLRLIYFSYDVKMKEKGDIPEGYSVSREKKERFSLILESASTNQTSMYLCASSLRDSTDTQYFGPGTRLTVL.

The chain joins TRBV4-1 to TRBJ2-7; D not resolved. CDR1 and CDR2 from the germline V gene are MGHRA and YSYEKL. The CDR3 runs to 13 residues. Trimming stripped 1 base from V and 7 bases from J, with 11 bases between. CDR3 nucleotides: TGCGCCAGCAGCCAAGCAGCTGTAGGAGAGCAGTACTTC. Encoded protein: CASSQAAVGEQYF.

CDR3 sequence reads: CASSQPGTGTNEQYF. In nucleotides, the CDR3 is TGCGCCAGCAGCCAGCCCGGGACAGGGACCAACGAGCAGTACTTC. The genes are TRBV4-1 and TRBJ2-7; 9 nucleotides align to TRBD1. V lost 3 bases to trimming and J lost 5 bases; unmatched junction nucleotides: 8. From germline, CDR1 is MGHRA and CDR2 YSYEKL. The CDR3 spans 15 residues.

This clone was counted a few times. The chain joins TRBV5-1 to TRBJ2-1; D possibly corresponds to TRBD2 (5 bases). The germline V gene has CDR1 SGHRS and CDR2 YFSETQ. CDR3 length: 14 residues. V was shortened by 3 bases and J by 6 bases, with 13 bases between the two germline ends. The CDR3 DNA reads TGCGCCAGCAGCTCGCCGGGGTTAGTCAATGAGCAGTTCTTC. Translating it yields CASSSPGLVNEQFF.

The chain has TRBV12-3 or TRBV12-4 and TRBJ2-1; D gene ambiguous. Trimming removed 6 bases at V and 6 bases at J, with 9 bases between. There are 12 residues in the CDR3. The CDR3 loop reads CASRRVSNEQFF. The CDR3 region has the DNA TGTGCCAGCAGACGGGTTTCCAATGAGCAGTTCTTC.

The chain recombines TRBV4-1 with TRBJ1-2, with 7 bases that match TRBD1. CDR3 length: 14 residues. Germline V gene lookup returns CDR1 MGHRA and CDR2 YSYEKL. The V segment lost 1 base and the J segment 4 bases; nucleotides outside the gene matches: 3. The CDR3 coding sequence is TGCGCCAGCAGCCAAGGGGACAGTACCTATGGCTACACCTTC. Protein: CASSQGDSTYGYTF.

The gene calls are TRBV2 and TRBJ2-5; D gene unclear. This CDR3 is 14 amino acids long. V lost 0 bases and J 5 bases, leaving 10 bases between the germline ends. Germline V gene lookup returns CDR1 SNHLY and CDR2 FYNNEI. CDR3 in DNA: TGTGCCAGCAGTGAAGCGCGTCTAGGGGAGACCCAGTACTTC. The encoded protein is CASSEARLGETQYF.

This sequence joins TRBV28 and TRBJ1-2; D gene uncertain. From germline, CDR1 is MDHEN and CDR2 SYDVKM. This CDR3 has 14 amino acids. Trimming left V 2 bases short and J 4 bases short, with 11 bases between. The CDR3 loop reads CASSLKLLGYGYTF. CDR3 nucleotide sequence: TGTGCCAGCAGTTTAAAGCTCCTAGGCTATGGCTACACCTTC.

The chain combines TRBV6-6 with TRBJ2-1; D assignment may be TRBD1 or TRBD2 (5 bases each). Trimming took off 5 bases at V and 8 bases at J, with 40 bases between the two ends. Per the germline V gene, CDR1 is MNHNY and CDR2 is SVGAGI (reference sequence). This CDR3 is built from 22 residues. CDR3 amino acids: CASSPGLVGAYPSEFPRDEQFF. The CDR3 bases are TGTGCCAGCAGTCCCGGATTGGTCGGGGCCTACCCCTCGGAATTCCCCCGGGATGAGCAGTTCTTC.

The chain combines TRBV10-1 with TRBJ2-5; D possibly corresponds to TRBD2 (6 bases). The CDR3 runs to 15 residues. Germline V gene sequence: CDR1 WNHNN, CDR2 SYGVQD (reference sequence). V lost 2 bases and J lost 0, with 10 bases in between. CDR3 residues: CASSERVADQETQYF. The DNA for the CDR3 is TGCGCCAGCAGTGAGCGAGTAGCGGACCAAGAGACCCAGTACTTC.

The gene calls are TRBV20-1 and TRBJ2-7; D is unresolved. V was shortened by 3 bases and J by 3 bases, with 12 bases between the two germline ends. CDR3 length: 13 residues. CDR1 is DFQATT, CDR2 SNEGSKA, per germline (reference sequence). The DNA for the CDR3 is TGCAGTGCTAGTCCCAGGTACCGCTACGAGCAGTACTTC. It encodes CSASPRYRYEQYF.

The chain joins TRBV2 to TRBJ2-5; 9 bases fit TRBD2. Germline V gene data show CDR1 as SNHLY and CDR2 as FYNNEI. CDR3 size: 15 residues. V was clipped by 1 base and J by 5 bases; unmatched bases: 5. For the CDR3, the DNA is TGTGCCAGCAGTGAAGGTAGCGGGGGAAGGGAGACCCAGTACTTC. This sequence encodes CASSEGSGGRETQYF.

The rearrangement links TRBV7-2 to TRBJ1-4; D unresolved. Germline V lookup: CDR1 SGHTA, CDR2 FQGNSA. Trimming removed 0 bases at V and 0 bases at J, with 5 bases between. This CDR3 comprises 15 residues. The CDR3 spells CASSLAASTNEKLFF. CDR3 nucleotide sequence: TGTGCCAGCAGCTTAGCAGCCTCAACTAATGAAAAACTGTTTTTT. The entire variable domain, with the rest obtained from reference TRBV7-2 and TRBJ1-4, is as follows: GAGVSQSPSNKVTEKGKDVELRCDPISGHTALYWYRQSLGQGLEFLIYFQGNSAPDKSGLPSDRFSAERTGGSVSTLTIQRTQQEDSAVYLCASSLAASTNEKLFFGSGTQLSVL.